What follows describes a single T cell receptor (beta chain). While infection was still active, Seattle patients were enrolled and then followed longitudinally. The data originate from a study of blood T cell repertoires in COVID-19. In the study overall: Sites across the United States, Italy and Spain contributed samples from acute and convalescent COVID-19. T cells, B-cell-depleted T cells, or PBMCs provided the cDNA or gDNA that served as material.

V gave up 4 bases and J gave up 4 bases, with 17 bases separating them. This CDR3 is built from 16 residues. CDR1 is KGHSH, CDR2 LQKENI, per germline. This table comes from immunoSEQ multiplex PCR, and its TCRdb copy is limited to in-frame clones, with some not included. The table records fewer than 250,000 clones, roughly 80% of them present only once. The sequence was obtained from a woman in her sixties with COVID-19, enrolled during active disease. The chain employs TRBV18 and TRBJ2-4; D call uncertain. Sequenced input: peripheral blood. In DNA, the CDR3 is TGTGCCAGCTCACTCTTTGGGCAGGTACCTAAAAACATTCAGTACTTC. It translates to CASSLFGQVPKNIQYF.